The 17 T cell receptor beta chains reported below all come from one sample, sequenced in a study of CD8 T cells in Susac syndrome. Reverse transcription of roughly 0.5 to 1 ug RNA was carried out with random hexamers. Each CDR3 protein gets one entry after TCRdb re-called the immunoSEQ multiplex PCR reads with MiXCR. The sample lists about 240,000 distinct CDR3 sequences; about 96% were seen once. Sample: CD4+ T cells from PBMCs. The source is a human donor with Susac syndrome.

The rearrangement links TRBV5-1 to TRBJ2-7; 9 bases match TRBD2. Germline V gene data show CDR1 as SGHRS and CDR2 as YFSETQ. The CDR3 length is 16 residues. Unmatched junction bases numbered 6, after V lost 0 bases and J lost 2 bases. CDR3 DNA sequence: TGCGCCAGCAGCTTGGAATGGCTAGCGGGAACCTACGAGCAGTACTTC. Its protein is CASSLEWLAGTYEQYF. Drawing the rest from reference TRBV5-1 and TRBJ2-7, the complete variable domain is KAGVTQTPRYLIKTRGQQVTLSCSPISGHRSVSWYQQTPGQGLQFLFEYFSETQRNKGNFPGRFSGRQFSNSRSEMNVSTLELGDSALYLCASSLEWLAGTYEQYFGPGTRLTVT.

V usage is TRBV20-1 and J usage is TRBJ2-7, with TRBD2 identical over 13 bases. V was clipped by 6 bases and J by 1 base; unmatched bases: 6. This CDR3 is 15 amino acids long. Per the germline V gene, CDR1 is DFQATT and CDR2 is SNEGSKA (reference sequence). DNA of the CDR3: TGCAGTGCCCGACTAGCGGGAGGCCTGTCCTACGAGCAGTACTTC. It is translated as CSARLAGGLSYEQYF.

This clonotype came up once. The genes are TRBV3-1 and TRBJ1-1; 8 bases line up with TRBD1. The CDR3 spans 15 residues. J was trimmed by 3 bases and V by 1 base; bases with no gene match: 4. Germline-derived CDR1 and CDR2 are LGHDT and YNNKEL (reference sequence). The CDR3 nucleotides are TGTGCCAGCAGCCAAGTGGACAGGGAAGACACTGAAGCTTTCTTT. This encodes CASSQVDREDTEAFF.

The chain recombines TRBV29-1 with TRBJ2-5; TRBD2 might be the D (6 bases). The germline V and J ends were trimmed by 5 bases and 1 base, with 11 bases remaining between them. Per germline, CDR1 SQVTM and CDR2 ANQGSEA. This CDR3 has 13 amino acids. This chain's CDR3 is CSVTGSGQETQYF. The CDR3 DNA is TGCAGCGTTACCGGGAGTGGCCAAGAGACCCAGTACTTC. Using reference TRBV29-1 and TRBJ2-5 for the parts outside the CDR3, the full variable domain is SAVISQKPSRDICQRGTSLTIQCQVDSQVTMMFWYRQQPGQSLTLIATANQGSEATYESGFVIDKFPISRPNLTFSTLTVSNMSPEDSSIYLCSVTGSGQETQYFGPGTRLLVL.

The V and J genes are TRBV12-3 or TRBV12-4 and TRBJ2-7; 8 bases match TRBD1. V was pared by 6 bases and J by 0 bases, with 1 base of the junction left unmatched. The CDR3 is made up of 13 amino acids. CDR3 amino acids: CASRGQGSYEQYF. CDR3 bases: TGTGCCAGCAGAGGACAGGGCTCCTACGAGCAGTACTTC.

The rearrangement links TRBV4-1 to TRBJ1-5; maybe TRBD1 (5 bases). Germline lookup yields CDR1 MGHRA and CDR2 YSYEKL. The CDR3 sequence is 19 residues long. Trimming cost V 0 bases and J 4 bases, with 22 bases left between them. The CDR3 reads CASSQEAPRLRGMNQPQHF. CDR3 coding DNA: TGCGCCAGCAGCCAAGAAGCTCCACGTCTCCGGGGGATGAATCAGCCCCAGCATTTT.

This chain joins TRBV3-1 and TRBJ2-3; 10 nucleotides match TRBD1. The trim removed 5 bases at V and 3 bases at J, leaving 5 bases unmatched. The CDR3 sequence is 15 residues long. Germline V CDR1 and CDR2: LGHDT, YNNKEL (reference sequence). The CDR3 sequence is CASSARDRGTDTQYF. The CDR3 DNA follows: TGTGCCAGCAGCGCCCGGGACAGGGGAACAGATACGCAGTATTTT.

The V gene is TRBV15, the J gene TRBJ1-4; 7 nucleotides line up with TRBD1. V gave up 1 base and J gave up 4 bases; unmatched junction bases: 0. Germline lookup yields CDR1 LNHNV and CDR2 YYDKDF (reference sequence). The CDR3 is 14 amino acids. This CDR3 reads CATSRGDSNEKLFF. CDR3 in DNA: TGTGCCACCAGCAGAGGGGACAGTAATGAAAAACTGTTTTTT.

The rearrangement uses TRBV5-1 and TRBJ2-1; perhaps D is TRBD1 or TRBD2 (6 bases each). Deletions cut 0 bases from V and 9 bases from J, with 7 bases between. Germline V CDR1 and CDR2: SGHRS, YFSETQ. The CDR3 is 12 residues long. CDR3 sequence (DNA): TGCGCCAGCAGCTTGGAGGGGGGTGAGCAGTTCTTC. Its protein product is CASSLEGGEQFF.

V is TRBV7-3 and J is TRBJ2-1; unclear D gene. The CDR3 sequence is 15 residues long. V gave up 2 bases and J gave up 2 bases, with 10 bases separating them. The germline CDR1 and CDR2 sequences are SGHTA and FQGTGA. DNA for the CDR3: TGTGCCAGCAGCTTAGAACCTTTCCCCTACAATGAGCAGTTCTTC. It specifies CASSLEPFPYNEQFF.

This clonotype was seen a few times. In DNA, the CDR3 is TGTGCCAGCAGCGTTGGGACTAGCGGATACAATGAGCAGTTCTTC. Protein: CASSVGTSGYNEQFF. This chain links TRBV9 with TRBJ2-1; TRBD2 matches at 11 bases. The CDR3 covers 15 residues. CDR1 is SGDLS, CDR2 YYNGEE, per germline. Losses at the gene ends were 2 bases for V and 4 bases for J; bases not matched to a gene: 2.

The chain links TRBV3-1 to TRBJ2-2; D gene uncertain. The length of the CDR3 is 12 residues. Germline-derived CDR1 and CDR2 are LGHDT and YNNKEL (reference sequence). Trimming left V 2 bases short and J 7 bases short, with 5 bases between. The CDR3 spells CASSQQVGELFF. For the CDR3, the DNA is TGTGCCAGCAGCCAACAAGTCGGGGAGCTGTTTTTT.

DNA for the CDR3: TGTGCCAGCAGCCCGATCAGGCCACGTTCGTCTAACTATGGCTACACCTTC. Encoded protein: CASSPIRPRSSNYGYTF. The chain is built from TRBV21-1 and TRBJ1-2. TRBV21-1 is given as a pseudogene. The CDR3 extends over 17 amino acids.

The chain links TRBV3-1 to TRBJ2-1, with TRBD2 as a possible D gene (6 bases). Germline CDR1 is LGHDT and CDR2 is YNNKEL (reference sequence). V lost 4 bases to trimming and J lost 6 bases, with 13 bases between them. The length of the CDR3 is 14 residues. Here the CDR3 reads CASSPWAGPNEQFF. CDR3 bases: TGTGCCAGCAGCCCCTGGGCGGGACCCAATGAGCAGTTCTTC.

The chain is built from TRBV4-2 and TRBJ1-5; D is undetermined. The CDR3 is 15 amino acids. Trimming removed 1 base at V and 2 bases at J, with 9 bases between. Looked up from germline, CDR1 is LGHNA and CDR2 is YNFKEQ. CDR3 region: CASSQGGTGNQPQHF. CDR3 DNA sequence: TGTGCCAGCAGCCAAGGTGGTACAGGCAATCAGCCCCAGCATTTT.

V and J are TRBV4-1 and TRBJ2-7; 7 bases agree with TRBD2. CDR1 and CDR2 from the germline V gene are MGHRA and YSYEKL. V lost 3 bases and J lost 3; bases outside the gene matches: 5. This CDR3 has 14 amino acids. CDR3 DNA: TGCGCCAGCAGCCAGCTGACTAGCAACTACGAGCAGTACTTC. Translated: CASSQLTSNYEQYF.

This chain connects TRBV12-3 or TRBV12-4 to TRBJ2-2; D is perhaps TRBD1 (5 bases). The CDR3 runs 14 residues. The V gene lost 6 bases and the J gene lost 5 bases, with 13 bases spanning the gap. The CDR3 DNA reads TGTGCCAGCAGCCCCGCCGGACAAACCGGGGAGCTGTTTTTT. Its protein product is CASSPAGQTGELFF.